The entry that follows covers one T cell receptor beta chain sequence. This clone's antigen is unknown. Per-nucleotide qualities are absent, and no much larger clonotype sits a single base away. These data are taken from a study of blood T cell repertoires in COVID-19 (dated by TCRdb to about 2020). As for the study more broadly: Samples from collaborators originated in the United States, Italy and Spain and spanned both the acute and convalescent phases of COVID-19. The material from the prospective study consisted of cDNA or gDNA derived from T cells, B-cell-depleted T cells, or PBMCs. Deeply sampled blood TCRbeta repertoires from subjects exposed to, actively infected with, or recovered from COVID-19 were included in the dataset. A freely available public database, intended as a resource for researchers studying the immune response to SARS-CoV-2, is where the repertoires were released. Samples came from the ongoing ImmuneRACE study (first 160 participants) plus 1,254 subjects from 6 global collaborators. The sample metadata nearly always contained a de-identified subject ID, COVID-19 status, age in years and sex. Where available, HLA class I and class II types were taken from metadata supplied by the sample provider and were not determined by assay-based typing. What the study reported, not specific to this receptor: Clinical and demographic metadata were provided uncurated, with the amount varying by source and participant.

Participants in the prospective study were enrolled through a virtual design, were aged roughly 18 to 90 years, and lived in approximately 25 United States geographic areas. In the prospective study, cohorts were assigned on the basis of participant-reported clinical history obtained from a screening survey and a study questionnaire. Exposed participants had been in contact with someone with a PCR-confirmed or clinician-diagnosed COVID-19 case within 2 weeks of study entry. In the prospective study, mobile phlebotomists collected whole blood, serum and a nasopharyngeal or oropharyngeal swab from each participant. Additional blood draws and questionnaires over a 2-month period could optionally be provided by prospective study participants. Before DNA extraction, prospective study blood samples were shipped either frozen or at room temperature. The CDR3, from cysteine to phenylalanine, totals 16 residues. Only the CDR3 part of the read is kept: 48 bases, read in frame from the first base.

TCRbeta CDR3 regions were amplified from genomic DNA by means of the immunoSEQ Assay, a bias-controlled multiplex PCR. Per the authors' processing: The number of nucleated cells in each sample was estimated from the amplification of reference gene primers within the assay. To quantify the absolute abundance of each unique TCRbeta CDR3 rearrangement, sequence reads were collapsed and filtered. Productive Simpson clonality was computed per sample as the square root of Simpson's diversity index over productive rearrangements. TCRdb retrieved this table from immuneACCESS and kept in-frame rearrangements only. Not all clones are present; in checked studies, unresolved V genes account for under half, and no reason is known for the remainder. The V and J calls and clone size come from that table; D and trimming were worked out from the DNA. Here the sample has some 320,000 clones; around 85% occur a single time. In total, the top ten clones hold 1.5% to 2% of the sample.

The chain employs TRBV21-1 and TRBJ2-6; the table names TRBD1, a call not compared with the DNA. TRBV21-1 corresponds to a pseudogene. The TCR originated in a woman between 25 and 40 years old who had been exposed to COVID-19. Sequencing was done on a sample of PBMCs or T cells enriched from blood (not recorded which). In nucleotide form, the sequence is TGTGCCAGCAGCACTTCGTTCCGGGACAGGGGGCTGGTTTGGGCTTTC. Translated, this is CASSTSFRDRGLVWAF.